This TCR beta chain is from a study of T cell responses to AZD1222 COVID-19 vaccine. Trimming took off 3 bases at V and 7 bases at J, with 10 bases between the two ends. The CDR3 loop spans 14 amino acids. CDR1 and CDR2 (germline): MNHNS, SASEGT. The assay was immunoSEQ multiplex PCR, and TCRdb's table has in-frame clones only and misses some. The table has about 110,000 clones, 87% seen once. Sequencing used peripheral blood, obtained on day 0 of AZD1222 vaccination. The TCR sequence derives from an adult in good health. The chain combines TRBV6-1 with TRBJ1-6, with TRBD1 as a possible D gene (5 bases). The CDR3 sequence: CASSENRSNSPLHF. As DNA, the CDR3 is TGTGCCAGCAGTGAGAACAGGTCAAATTCACCCCTCCACTTT.